This TCR beta chain originates from a study of PD-L1 blockade in urothelial cancer (dated by TCRdb to about 2017). Concerning the study at large: Every patient began therapy in about 2014 and was given atezolizumab 1,200 mg intravenously every 3 weeks. About 85% of the 29 patients were males with bladder-origin urothelial cancer, and about 60% of the roughly 29 reported a prior smoking history. An ECOG performance status of 0 or 1 was recorded for the patients, and 0 to 3 prior chemotherapy regimens had been received by the patients. Blood samples were analyzed at 3 weeks after treatment start (second dose) and at 6 weeks after treatment start. Blood samples gave median yields of 141,255 T cells and 82,636 unique TCRs, along with a median clonality of approximately 0.08. Somatic, immune and clinical correlates of response to PD-L1 blockade with atezolizumab in urothelial cancer were the focus of an exploratory multi-omic analysis. Pretreatment tumor samples and matched peripheral blood, collected serially before and after atezolizumab treatment, underwent TCR sequencing. Durable clinical benefit was defined as progression-free survival longer than 6 months, and TCR features were also tested against progression-free and overall survival. In the same patients who had TCR sequencing, pretreatment tumors also underwent whole exome sequencing and RNA sequencing. Durable clinical benefit was achieved by nine patients but not by the remaining 20. Pretreatment blood TCR-seq was available for 27 to 30 patients, at least one posttreatment blood collection was obtained for about 25 patients, and tumor TCR-seq was available for about 25 patients. The full study reports these points: A pretreatment peripheral blood TCR clonality below the median was linked to improved progression-free and overall survival. Because the sample size was small (n ≈ 29) and many exploratory analyses were performed, the results are intended to be hypothesis-generating. Among patients with durable benefit, tumor-associated TCR clones showed greater expansion in peripheral blood 3 weeks after treatment started (n ≈ 23, p = 0.022).

The sample's time point label is to be understood as: peripheral blood 6 weeks after treatment start. The cohort comprised fewer than 35 patients with locally advanced or metastatic urothelial carcinoma treated at Memorial Sloan Kettering on a trial protocol. Peripheral blood mononuclear cells were collected pretreatment and during treatment, with between 1 and 8 total time points per patient. The Qiagen DNeasy Blood extraction kit was used to purify genomic DNA from total PBMCs and tumor samples. PBMCs were collected pretreatment and during treatment, and were isolated and stored as previously described. Synthetic TCR analog templates were spiked into each PCR so that absolute template abundance could be estimated from read counts. TCRbeta CDR3 regions were amplified from genomic DNA with bias-controlled V and J gene primers using the immunoSEQ assay. Rearranged TCRbeta segments were sequenced at approximately 20X coverage. For the original study's pipeline: Sequencing errors were corrected by clustering, and CDR3s were annotated against IMGT so that V, D and J genes could be assigned. Downstream analyses used only productive TCRbeta rearrangements and left out out-of-frame or stop-codon sequences. Clonality was computed as one minus Shannon entropy normalized by the log of the number of unique productive sequences. Clones differing between time points or between blood and tumor were identified by Fisher's exact test with Benjamini-Hochberg correction at adjusted p below 0.01. In its TCRdb copy, this immuneACCESS table keeps in-frame sequences only and misses some clones. Where compared with another copy, unresolved V genes explain less than half of these, and the others have no known cause. V and J calls plus clone size are reproduced from that table; the DNA served to infer D and trimming. The sample has 100,000 to 150,000 clones on record, approximately 85% of them singletons. 2.4% of the sample lies in the top ten.

V is pruned by 2 bases and J by 4 bases, leaving 4 bases of the junction without a gene match. Looking up the germline V gene (reference sequence) yields CDR1 MNHNY and CDR2 SVGAGI. The CDR3 goes from the cysteine to the phenylalanine over 15 residues. Solely the CDR3 DNA is kept, with 45 bases framed from the first base. With respect to this clone: This receptor's antigen is unknown. Within one base of it there is no much larger clone, and no base qualities were kept.

This chain joins TRBV6-6 to TRBJ2-3; TRBD1 aligns with 9 central bases. The clonotype comes from a man in his fifties with urothelial cancer. The source material was PBMCs, sampled around atezolizumab (anti-PD-L1) treatment. DNA sequence: TGTGCCAGCAGTTACACGGGACAGGGCCCAGATACGCAGTATTTT. Its coded protein is CASSYTGQGPDTQYF.